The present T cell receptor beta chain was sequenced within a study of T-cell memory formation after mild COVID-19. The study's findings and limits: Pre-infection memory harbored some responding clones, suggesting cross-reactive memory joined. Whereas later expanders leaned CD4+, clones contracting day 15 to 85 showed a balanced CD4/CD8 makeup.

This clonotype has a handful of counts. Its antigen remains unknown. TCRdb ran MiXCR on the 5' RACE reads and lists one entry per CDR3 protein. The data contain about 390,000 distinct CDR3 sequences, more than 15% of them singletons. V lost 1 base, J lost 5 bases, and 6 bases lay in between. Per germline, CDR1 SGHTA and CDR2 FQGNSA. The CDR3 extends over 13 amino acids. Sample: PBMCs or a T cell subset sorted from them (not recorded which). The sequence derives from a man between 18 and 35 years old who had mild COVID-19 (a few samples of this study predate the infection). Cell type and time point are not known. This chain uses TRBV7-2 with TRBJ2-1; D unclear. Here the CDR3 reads CASSLGANNEQFF. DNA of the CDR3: TGTGCCAGCAGCTTAGGAGCTAACAATGAGCAGTTCTTC.